This entry features one T cell receptor (beta chain) sequence. The V and J ends lost 1 base and 4 bases respectively, with 7 bases between them. This CDR3 contains 13 residues. Germline CDR1 reads MNHEY; CDR2 reads SVGAGI. This entry comes from a study of blood T cell repertoires in COVID-19. Study-level information: Sites in the United States, Italy and Spain provided acute and convalescent COVID-19 samples.

Per the study methods: Quantification of nucleated cells was approximated via reference gene primer amplification. Produced via immunoSEQ multiplex PCR; TCRdb's table is partial and in-frame only. V and J calls and clone size follow that table, whereas D and trimming were derived from the DNA. The repertoire includes around 240,000 clones, approximately 90% of them detected once, and over 0.85% sits in the top ten. Those who participated ranged in age from roughly 18 to 89 years and resided in about two dozen US areas. The TCR was taken from a man in his forties or fifties who had been exposed to COVID-19. V and J are TRBV6-5 and TRBJ2-5, with a tentative D call TRBD1 (5 bases). Sequenced input: PBMCs or T cells enriched from blood (not recorded which). The CDR3 here is CASSYWQGETQYF. In nucleotides, the CDR3 is TGTGCCAGCAGTTACTGGCAGGGAGAGACCCAGTACTTC.